This T cell receptor beta chain was documented in a study of T cell responses to AZD1222 COVID-19 vaccine. Study-wide context: Second doses at about 4 or about 12 weeks were pooled. Study-wide results and caveats: The donor cohort was predominantly white British with a female majority, and clonal diversity may have been underestimated. Recipients of two AZD1222 doses showed rising Spike-specific TCR breadth and depth. All repertoire sampling was performed exclusively after the peak T cell response.

Clones were sequenced by immunoSEQ multiplex PCR, and TCRdb holds only the in-frame ones, with some missing. Of some 120,000 clones listed, about 92% are singletons. Trimming removed 7 bases at V and 0 bases at J, with 13 bases between. This CDR3 comprises 15 residues. From germline, CDR1 is WSHSY and CDR2 SAAADI. A note on this clone: Its specificity is not known.

Material: peripheral blood, obtained on day 0 of AZD1222 vaccination. This clonotype was obtained from an adult in good health. The chain is built from TRBV10-2 and TRBJ1-3; D unclear. The CDR3 DNA follows: TGCGCCAGCACCGTCGCGGCCGGCTCTGGAAACACCATATATTTT. Translation gives CASTVAAGSGNTIYF.